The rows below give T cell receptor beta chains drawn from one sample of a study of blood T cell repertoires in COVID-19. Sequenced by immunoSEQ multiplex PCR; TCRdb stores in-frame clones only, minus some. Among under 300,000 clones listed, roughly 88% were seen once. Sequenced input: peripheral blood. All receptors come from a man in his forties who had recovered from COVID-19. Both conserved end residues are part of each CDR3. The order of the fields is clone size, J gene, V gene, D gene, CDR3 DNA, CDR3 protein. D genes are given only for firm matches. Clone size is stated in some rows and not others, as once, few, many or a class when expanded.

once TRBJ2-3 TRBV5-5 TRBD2 TGTGCCAGCAGCTTGGGACTAGCGGGAGGACAAGATACGCAGTATTTT CASSLGLAGGQDTQYF
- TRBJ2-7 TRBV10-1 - TGCGCCAGCAGTGAATGGGGAGCCGAGCAGTACTTC CASSEWGAEQYF
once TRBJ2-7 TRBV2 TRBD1 TGTGCCAGCAGTCCCCAGGGGGATCAAGACGAGCAGTACTTC CASSPQGDQDEQYF
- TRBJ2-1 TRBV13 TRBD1 TGTGCCAGCAGCTTAAGTTTAAGACAGGGCTACAATGAGCAGTTCTTC CASSLSLRQGYNEQFF
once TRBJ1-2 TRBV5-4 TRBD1 TGTGCCAGCAGCTTGGTTGTGACAGGGAATCGTGGCTACACCTTC CASSLVVTGNRGYTF
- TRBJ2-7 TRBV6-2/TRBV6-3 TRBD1 TGTGCCAGCAGTTACGCCACAGGGGTGATCTCCTACGAGCAGTACTTC CASSYATGVISYEQYF
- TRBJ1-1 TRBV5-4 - TGTGCCAGCAGCTGGATAGGGGGAAACACTGAAGCTTTCTTT CASSWIGGNTEAFF
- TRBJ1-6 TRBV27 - TGTGCCAGCAGCCCGCAGGGTCCCTATAATTCACCCCTCCACTTT CASSPQGPYNSPLHF
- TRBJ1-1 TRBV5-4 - TGTGCCAGCAGCTTAGGGGCCGGCACTGAAGCTTTCTTT CASSLGAGTEAFF
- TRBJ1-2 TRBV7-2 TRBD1 TGTGCCAGCAGCTTAGTTCTGACAGGGGGGGATGGCTACACCTTC CASSLVLTGGDGYTF
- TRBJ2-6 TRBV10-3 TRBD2 TGTGCCATCAGTCTAGCGGGGGGCGTCTCTGGGGCCAACGTCCTGACTTTC CAISLAGGVSGANVLTF
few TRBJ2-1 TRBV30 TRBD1 TGTGCCTGGAGTAACGGGCAGGGGGTCAATGAGCAGTTCTTC CAWSNGQGVNEQFF
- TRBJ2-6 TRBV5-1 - TGCGCCAGCAGCCCTATGAGCTCTGGGGCCAACGTCCTGACTTTC CASSPMSSGANVLTF
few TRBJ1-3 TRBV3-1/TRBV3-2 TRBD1 TGTGCCAGCAGCCACGCCGCCAGGGGGCTTGGAAACACCATATATTTT CASSHAARGLGNTIYF
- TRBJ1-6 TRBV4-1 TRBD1 TGCGCCAGCAGCCAAGGTGTCTGGGACAGGGGTAGCTCCTATAATTCACCCCTCCACTTT CASSQGVWDRGSSYNSPLHF
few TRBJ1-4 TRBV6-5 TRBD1 TGTGCCAGCAGTTATATAGGACAGGGAAGAGCTGAAAAACTGTTTTTT CASSYIGQGRAEKLFF
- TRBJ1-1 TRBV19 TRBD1 TGTGCCAGTAGTACGGGACAGGGACACACTGAAGCTTTCTTT CASSTGQGHTEAFF
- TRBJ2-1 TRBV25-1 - TGTGCCAGCAGGGGAGCTAAACTGCCGTTCTTC CASRGAKLPFF
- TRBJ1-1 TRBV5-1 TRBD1 TGCGCCAGCAGCACGGGACAGCAGAACACTGAAGCTTTCTTT CASSTGQQNTEAFF
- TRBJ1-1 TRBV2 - TGTGCCAGCAGCCCAGGGTTAAGGAACACTGAAGCTTTCTTT CASSPGLRNTEAFF
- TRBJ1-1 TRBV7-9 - TGTGCCAGCAGACCGAAGGAGCGGTTGAACACTGAAGCTTTCTTT CASRPKERLNTEAFF
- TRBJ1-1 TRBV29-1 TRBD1 TGCAGCTTTAAAAAAGATACAGGGGGTACTGAAGCTTTCTTT CSFKKDTGGTEAFF
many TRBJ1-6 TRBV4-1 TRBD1 TGCGCCAGCAGCCAATTGGACAGGGGGGTAGGTTCACCCCTCCACTTT CASSQLDRGVGSPLHF
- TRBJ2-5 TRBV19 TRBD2 TGTGCCAGTAGTATTGGGCTAGCGGGAGAGAGAGAGACCCAGTACTTC CASSIGLAGERETQYF
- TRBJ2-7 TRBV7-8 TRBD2 TGTGCCAGCAGCTTTAGAGTCAGTACTAGCGGGGGGGCGGCAAGCGAGCAGTACTTC CASSFRVSTSGGAASEQYF
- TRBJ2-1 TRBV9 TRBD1 TGTGCCAGCAGCCTAACGGGACAGGGTTACAATGAGCAGTTCTTC CASSLTGQGYNEQFF
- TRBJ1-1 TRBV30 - TGTGCCTGGACACAGGCTTTTTATAGTGAAGCTTTCTTT CAWTQAFYSEAFF
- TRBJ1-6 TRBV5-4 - TGTGCCAGCAGCTCGAGCAGGGGAAGAAATTCACCCCTCCACTTT CASSSSRGRNSPLHF
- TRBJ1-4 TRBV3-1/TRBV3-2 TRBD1 TGTGCCAGCAGCCCCAGGACAGGGCCTAGAGAAAAACTGTTTTTT CASSPRTGPREKLFF
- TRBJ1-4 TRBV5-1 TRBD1 TGCGCCAGCAGCGTGGGACAGCCTAATGAAAAACTGTTTTTT CASSVGQPNEKLFF
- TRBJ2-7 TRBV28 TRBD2 TGTGCCAGCAGTCTGCCGGGGGGCGGGACTAGCAGCTACGAGCAGTACTTC CASSLPGGGTSSYEQYF
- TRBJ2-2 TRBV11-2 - TGTGCCAGCAGCCTACAGTTATCCGGGGAGCTGTTTTTT CASSLQLSGELFF
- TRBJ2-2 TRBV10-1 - TGCGCCAGCAGTGGGAGCGGCTCGAACACCGGGGAGCTGTTTTTT CASSGSGSNTGELFF
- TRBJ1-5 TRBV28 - TGTGCCAGCAGTTTATGGGGGGCCCAGGGATATTCCAATCAGCCCCAGCATTTT CASSLWGAQGYSNQPQHF
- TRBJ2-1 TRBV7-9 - TGTGCCAGCAGCTTAGCGGGGGGGCAGTGGTGGAATGAGCAGTTCTTC CASSLAGGQWWNEQFF